The table lists the clone carrying this T cell receptor beta chain with a few counts. Its antigen is undetermined. V was shortened by 11 bases and J by 2 bases, with 15 bases between the two germline ends. Germline CDR1 MDHEN, CDR2 SYDVKM. The CDR3 runs to 13 residues. The entry originates in a study of T cells after yellow fever vaccination. Whole-study results and caveats: Contamination of FACS-sorted repertoires by abundant clonotypes from the bulk population could occur. There was a small share of clonotypes that showed up in both the CD4 and CD8 compartments.

A 5'RACE template-switching step, the method used to make TCR cDNA, added a universal primer site and UMIs. TCRdb re-called the 5' RACE reads with MiXCR, one entry per CDR3 protein. The sample contains roughly 330,000 distinct CDR3 sequences, 3% to 4.5% of which appear only once. The TCR was taken from a man aged 18 to 29 who received the YFV17D yellow fever vaccine. The sequences come from PBMCs, collected 5 days after the yellow fever booster vaccination. The genes are TRBV28 and TRBJ2-5; possibly TRBD2 for D (6 bases). CDR3 sequence: CASGGTPQETQYF. Written as DNA, the CDR3 is TGTGCCTCCGGAGGGACCCCTCAAGAGACCCAGTACTTC.